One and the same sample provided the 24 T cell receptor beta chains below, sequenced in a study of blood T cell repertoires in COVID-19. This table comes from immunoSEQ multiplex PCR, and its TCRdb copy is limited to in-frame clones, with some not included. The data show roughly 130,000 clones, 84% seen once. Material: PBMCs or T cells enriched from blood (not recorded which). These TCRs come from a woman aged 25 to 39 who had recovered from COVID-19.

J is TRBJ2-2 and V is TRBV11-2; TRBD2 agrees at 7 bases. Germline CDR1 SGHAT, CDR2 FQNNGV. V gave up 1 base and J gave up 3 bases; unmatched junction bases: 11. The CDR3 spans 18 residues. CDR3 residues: CASSLASLRGRDTGELFF. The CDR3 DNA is TGTGCCAGCAGCTTAGCCTCGTTGAGAGGGAGGGACACCGGGGAGCTGTTTTTT.

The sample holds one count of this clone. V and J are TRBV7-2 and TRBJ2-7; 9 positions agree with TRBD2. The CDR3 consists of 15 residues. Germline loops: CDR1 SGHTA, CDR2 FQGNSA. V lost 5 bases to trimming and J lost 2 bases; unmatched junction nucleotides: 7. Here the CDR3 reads CASSIASGTTYEQYF. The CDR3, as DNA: TGTGCCAGCAGCATTGCTAGCGGGACCACCTACGAGCAGTACTTC.

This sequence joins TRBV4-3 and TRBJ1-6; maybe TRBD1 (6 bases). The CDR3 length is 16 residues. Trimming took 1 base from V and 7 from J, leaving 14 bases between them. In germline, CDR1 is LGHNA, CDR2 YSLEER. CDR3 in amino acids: CASSQGLWGPNSPLHF. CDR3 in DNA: TGCGCCAGCAGCCAAGGACTCTGGGGGCCCAATTCACCCCTCCACTTT.

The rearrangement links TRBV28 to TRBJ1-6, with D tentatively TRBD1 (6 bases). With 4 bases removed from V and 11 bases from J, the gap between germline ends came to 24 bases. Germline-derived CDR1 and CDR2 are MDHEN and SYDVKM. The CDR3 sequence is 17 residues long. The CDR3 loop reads CASSSFGEGGRRAPLHF. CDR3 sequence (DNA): TGTGCCAGCAGTTCCTTTGGGGAGGGGGGACGGAGAGCACCCCTCCACTTT.

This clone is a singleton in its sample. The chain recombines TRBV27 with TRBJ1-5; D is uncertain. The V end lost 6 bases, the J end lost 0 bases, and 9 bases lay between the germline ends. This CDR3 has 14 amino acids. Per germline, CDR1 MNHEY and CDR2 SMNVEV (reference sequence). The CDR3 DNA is TGTGCCAGCAGCCGTGATAGTAGCAATCAGCCCCAGCATTTT. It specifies CASSRDSSNQPQHF.

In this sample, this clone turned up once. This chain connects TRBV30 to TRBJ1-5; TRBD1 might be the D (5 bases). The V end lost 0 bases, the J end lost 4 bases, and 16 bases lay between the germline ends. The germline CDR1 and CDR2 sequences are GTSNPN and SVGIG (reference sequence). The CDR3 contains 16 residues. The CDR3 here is CAWSVRKGIGNQPQHF. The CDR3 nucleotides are TGTGCCTGGAGTGTAAGGAAGGGGATAGGAAATCAGCCCCAGCATTTT.

The DNA of the CDR3 is TGTGCCTGGTCGGCCGGGACTCCCACTTCCGAGACCCAGTACTTC. Protein product: CAWSAGTPTSETQYF. The rearrangement links TRBV30 to TRBJ2-5; a possible D gene is TRBD2 (6 bases). CDR1 GTSNPN and CDR2 SVGIG come from the germline V gene (reference sequence). The V and J ends lost 5 bases and 5 bases respectively, with 21 bases between them. The CDR3 runs to 15 residues.

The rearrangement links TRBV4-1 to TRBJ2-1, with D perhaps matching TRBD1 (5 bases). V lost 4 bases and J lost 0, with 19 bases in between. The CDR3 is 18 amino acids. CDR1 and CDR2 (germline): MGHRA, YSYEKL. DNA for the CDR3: TGCGCCAGCAGCCGGGGCGCCCTACCGGGCCTCTCCTACAATGAGCAGTTCTTC. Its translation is CASSRGALPGLSYNEQFF.

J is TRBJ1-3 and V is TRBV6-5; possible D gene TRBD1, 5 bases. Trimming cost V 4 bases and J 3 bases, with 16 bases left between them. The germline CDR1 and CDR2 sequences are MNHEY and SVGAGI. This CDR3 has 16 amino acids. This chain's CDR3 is CASSSSGGWGGNTIYF. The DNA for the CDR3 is TGTGCCAGCAGTTCCTCGGGGGGATGGGGTGGAAACACCATATATTTT.

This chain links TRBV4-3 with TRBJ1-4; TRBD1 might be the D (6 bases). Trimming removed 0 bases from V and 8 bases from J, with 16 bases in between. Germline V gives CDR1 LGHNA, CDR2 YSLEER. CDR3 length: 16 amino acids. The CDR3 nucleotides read TGCGCCAGCAGCCAAGAGACGTGGGGGCGCCTCGAAAAACTGTTTTTT. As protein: CASSQETWGRLEKLFF.

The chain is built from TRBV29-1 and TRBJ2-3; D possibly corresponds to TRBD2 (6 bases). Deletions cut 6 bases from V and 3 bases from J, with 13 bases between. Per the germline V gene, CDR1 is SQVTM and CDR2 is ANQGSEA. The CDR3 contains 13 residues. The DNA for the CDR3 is TGCAGCGTCCAGGGAGGTGTAACAGATACGCAGTATTTT. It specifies CSVQGGVTDTQYF.

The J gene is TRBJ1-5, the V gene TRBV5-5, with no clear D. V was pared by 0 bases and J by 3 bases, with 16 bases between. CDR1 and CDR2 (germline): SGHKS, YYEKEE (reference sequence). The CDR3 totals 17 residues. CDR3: CASSLAPAGMINQPQHF. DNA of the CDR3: TGTGCCAGCAGCTTGGCACCCGCAGGTATGATCAATCAGCCCCAGCATTTT.

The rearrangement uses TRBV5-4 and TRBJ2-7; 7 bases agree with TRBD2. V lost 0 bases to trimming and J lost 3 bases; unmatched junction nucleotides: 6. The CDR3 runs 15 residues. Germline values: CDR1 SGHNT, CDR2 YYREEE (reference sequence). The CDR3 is CASSLGGSNLYEQYF. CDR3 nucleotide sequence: TGTGCCAGCAGCTTGGGCGGGAGTAACCTCTACGAGCAGTACTTC.

DNA of the CDR3: TGTGCCATCGGTACAGGGGGAGGATTAACTGAAGCTTTCTTT. Translating gives CAIGTGGGLTEAFF. The genes are TRBV10-3 and TRBJ1-1, with 8 bases fitting TRBD1. V shed 8 bases and J 5 bases; nucleotides not matched to a gene: 10. Per germline, CDR1 ENHRY and CDR2 SYGVKD. The CDR3 spans 14 residues.

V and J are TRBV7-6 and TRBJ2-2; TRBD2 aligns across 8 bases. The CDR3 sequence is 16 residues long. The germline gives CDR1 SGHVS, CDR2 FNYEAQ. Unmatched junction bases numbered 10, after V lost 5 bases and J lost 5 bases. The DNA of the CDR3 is TGTGCCAGCAGCCCCCTAGGGACTAGTCAAACCGGGGAGCTGTTTTTT. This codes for CASSPLGTSQTGELFF.

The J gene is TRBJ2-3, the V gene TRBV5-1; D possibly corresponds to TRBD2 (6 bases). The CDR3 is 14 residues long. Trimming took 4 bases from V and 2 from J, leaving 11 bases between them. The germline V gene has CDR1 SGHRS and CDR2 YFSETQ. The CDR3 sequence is CASSTGRNTDTQYF. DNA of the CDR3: TGCGCCAGCAGCACCGGGAGAAACACAGATACGCAGTATTTT.

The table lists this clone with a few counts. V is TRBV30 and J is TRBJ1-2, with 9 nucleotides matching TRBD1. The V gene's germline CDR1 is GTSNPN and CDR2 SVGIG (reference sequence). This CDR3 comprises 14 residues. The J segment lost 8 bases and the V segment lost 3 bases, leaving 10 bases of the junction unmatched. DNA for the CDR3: TGTGCCTGGAGCCGGGGACAGGGAGGAGAAGGCTACACCTTC. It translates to CAWSRGQGGEGYTF.

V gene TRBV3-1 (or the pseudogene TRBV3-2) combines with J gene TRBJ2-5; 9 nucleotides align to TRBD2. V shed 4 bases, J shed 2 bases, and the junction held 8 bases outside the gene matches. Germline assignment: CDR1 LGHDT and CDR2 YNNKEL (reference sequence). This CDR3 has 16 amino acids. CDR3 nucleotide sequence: TGTGCCAGCAGCCGGGTCGGGACTAGCAATCAAGAGACCCAGTACTTC. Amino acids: CASSRVGTSNQETQYF.

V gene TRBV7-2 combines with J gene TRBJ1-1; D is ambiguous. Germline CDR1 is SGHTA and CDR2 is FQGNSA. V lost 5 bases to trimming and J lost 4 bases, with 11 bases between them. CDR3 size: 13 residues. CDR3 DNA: TGTGCCAGCAGCCCGCTAGGAGGCACTGAAGCTTTCTTT. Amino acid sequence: CASSPLGGTEAFF.

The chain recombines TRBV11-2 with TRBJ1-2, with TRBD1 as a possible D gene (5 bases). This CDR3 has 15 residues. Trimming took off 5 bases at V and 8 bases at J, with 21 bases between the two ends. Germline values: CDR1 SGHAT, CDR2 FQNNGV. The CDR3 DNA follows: TGTGCCAGCAGCCGATCCGGGACGGGGGGGATAGGCTACACCTTC. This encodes CASSRSGTGGIGYTF.

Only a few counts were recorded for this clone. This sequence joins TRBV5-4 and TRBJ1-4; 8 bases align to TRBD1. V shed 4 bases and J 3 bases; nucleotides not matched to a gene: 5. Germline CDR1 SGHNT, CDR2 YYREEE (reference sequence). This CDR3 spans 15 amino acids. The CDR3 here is CASSLQGAPNEKLFF. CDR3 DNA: TGTGCCAGCAGCCTGCAGGGGGCGCCTAATGAAAAACTGTTTTTT.

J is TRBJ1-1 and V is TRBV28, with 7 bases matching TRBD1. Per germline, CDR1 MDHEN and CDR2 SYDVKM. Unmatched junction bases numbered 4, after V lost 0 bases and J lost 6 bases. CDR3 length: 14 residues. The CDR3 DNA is TGTGCCAGCAGTTTATGGGACAGGCTCCCTGAAGCTTTCTTT. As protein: CASSLWDRLPEAFF.

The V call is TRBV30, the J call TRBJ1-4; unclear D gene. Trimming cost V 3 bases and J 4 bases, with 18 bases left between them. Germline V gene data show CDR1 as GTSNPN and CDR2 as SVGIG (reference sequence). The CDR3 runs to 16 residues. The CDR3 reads CAWSDPVGVVNEKLFF. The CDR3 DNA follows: TGTGCCTGGAGCGACCCCGTAGGAGTGGTTAATGAAAAACTGTTTTTT.

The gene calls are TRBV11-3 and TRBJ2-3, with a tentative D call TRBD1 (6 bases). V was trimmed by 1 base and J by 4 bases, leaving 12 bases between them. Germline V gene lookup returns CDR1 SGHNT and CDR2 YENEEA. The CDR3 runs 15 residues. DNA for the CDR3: TGTGCCAGCAGCTTAGGTACAGGGATAGCAGATACGCAGTATTTT. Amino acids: CASSLGTGIADTQYF.